Sequencing of this T cell receptor (beta chain) was carried out in a study of T cell repertoires in cytomegalovirus infection. A single record per CDR3 protein comes from TCRdb applying MiXCR to the reads. The sample contains around 360,000 distinct CDR3 sequences, roughly 36% of which appear only once. The germline V gene encodes CDR1 SGHTA and CDR2 FQGNSA. V was shortened by 1 base and J by 1 base, with 17 bases between the two germline ends. There are 18 residues in the CDR3. This clonotype was recorded many times. Its antigen is not known. The genes are TRBV7-2 and TRBJ1-5; no firm D call. Sequencing used cultured PBMCs, obtained from culture after CMV antigen stimulation. The sequence was collected from a human donor in good health (CMV status not recorded). Some clones in this sample may be carry-over from other donors' samples. CDR3 loop: CASSLGSGPLNSNQPQHF. The CDR3 nucleotides read TGTGCCAGCAGCTTAGGGTCCGGGCCCCTAAACAGCAATCAGCCCCAGCATTTT.